This T cell receptor beta chain originates from a study of CD8 T cells in ankylosing spondylitis. Germline CDR1 reads DFQATT; CDR2 reads SNEGSKA (reference sequence). The CDR3 extends over 12 amino acids. The V end lost 1 base, the J end lost 1 base, and 3 bases lay between the germline ends. TCR beta libraries were made by quantitative 5'-RACE with molecular barcodes. In TCRdb, the 5' RACE reads were re-called with MiXCR into one record per CDR3 protein. The data contain roughly 250,000 distinct CDR3 sequences, around 7.8% of them seen just once; the ten biggest clones take up approximately 6.3%. Many counts were recorded for this clonotype. Its target is not known. Study conclusions and caveats: The study identified a TCR beta motif of roughly eight highly homologous variants that appeared characteristic of ankylosing spondylitis blood. Some motif variants had been reported before (in reactive arthritis synovial fluid and blood). From matched ankylosing spondylitis synovial fluid, disease-linked clones were reportedly recovered at significantly enriched levels.

The sample taken for sequencing was blood, either unsorted or a sorted T cell fraction (not recorded which). This receptor was identified in a male donor with ankylosing spondylitis or in good health (not recorded which). V usage is TRBV20-1 and J usage is TRBJ2-3; D is undetermined. CDR3 region: CSARAGTDTQYF. CDR3 nucleotides: TGCAGTGCTAGAGCGGGCACAGATACGCAGTATTTT.